The present entry profiles one TCR beta chain with its context. Its antigen remains unknown. This record comes from a study of STAT5B mutations in CD4+ large granular lymphocyte leukemia. Regarding the study as a whole: No patients shared main leukemic clonotypes, though less than 30% appeared at low frequency elsewhere. Without putative leukemic clones, patient CD4-sorted repertoires remained more clonal than healthy CD4+ repertoires.

Some clones are missing from TCRdb's copy, which holds only in-frame ones; the method was immunoSEQ multiplex PCR. This sample has 20,000 to 25,000 clones, with roughly 70% found just once. Controls came from buffy coats of healthy blood donors. Germline lookup yields CDR1 SQVTM and CDR2 ANQGSEA. The CDR3 is 11 amino acids. V lost 7 bases and J 10 bases, leaving 15 bases between the germline ends. This rearrangement joins TRBV29-1 to TRBJ2-3, with D maybe TRBD1 (6 bases). The source of this sequence is a human donor in good health. Specimen: CD4+ T cells from blood buffy coats. CDR3 nucleotide sequence: TGCAGCGCTGTGGACAGCCCTCCGCAGTATTTT. Residues: CSAVDSPPQYF.